This T cell receptor (beta chain) emerged from a study of blood T cells in healthy people across ages. Trimming cost V 5 bases and J 2 bases, with 12 bases left between them. The CDR3 is made up of 14 amino acids. From germline, CDR1 is SEHNR and CDR2 FQNEAQ (reference sequence). Next came a second PCR, run for about 7 to 12 cycles, which used a sample-barcoded 5' primer along with a J-beta primer mix. TCRdb itself ran the 5' RACE reads through MiXCR, one entry per CDR3 protein. The sample lists 920,000 or so distinct CDR3 sequences, under 55% occurring once. The chain links TRBV7-9 to TRBJ1-2; D might be TRBD1 (6 bases). The clonotype was recovered from a woman aged 55-69 years in good health. Specimen: blood. CDR3 coding DNA: TGTGCCAGCAGCGCACCGGGACAAAACTATGGCTACACCTTC. Translated: CASSAPGQNYGYTF.